This paragraph reports one T cell receptor beta chain. Antigen specificity is unknown. The PCR had 60 Vbeta and 13 Jbeta primers. Sequencing used immunoSEQ multiplex PCR; TCRdb keeps in-frame clones, though not all of them. In the table there are around 120,000 clones, roughly 80% of which are singletons. Between the trimmed V and J ends, which lost 0 bases and 1 base, there was a span of 13 bases. This CDR3 is built from 16 residues. Germline CDR1 and CDR2: SGHNT and YYREEE (reference sequence). These data are taken from a study of cytomegalovirus exposure and HLA in healthy donors. Study observations and caveats: Differences between HLA loci emerged in a later analysis of TCR association rates, with DRB1 most and HLA-C fewest. High specificity and sensitivity for cytomegalovirus status were reported for the classifier.

The chain recombines TRBV5-4 with TRBJ1-1, with D possibly being TRBD1 (5 bases). This sequence originates from a female donor in good health and CMV-seropositive. Sequences were obtained from PBMCs. The CDR3, as DNA: TGTGCCAGCAGCTTGGGTGGGGCGTTAAGGAACACTGAAGCTTTCTTT. Its protein is CASSLGGALRNTEAFF.